This TCR beta chain derives from a study of blood T cell repertoires in COVID-19. As for the study in general: From T cells, B-cell-depleted T cells, or PBMCs came the material, which was cDNA or gDNA.

In the source study's methods: The assay estimated nucleated cells by amplifying reference gene primers. Clones were read by immunoSEQ multiplex PCR, and TCRdb kept only the in-frame ones, dropping some. The DNA was the basis for D and trimming; V, J and clone size are from that table. The sample lists a few hundred thousand clones; 88% were seen once. This CDR3 has 16 residues. Trimming stripped 5 bases from V and 7 bases from J, with 18 bases between. Germline loops: CDR1 SGHTA, CDR2 FQGNSA. The genes are TRBV7-2 and TRBJ1-6; maybe TRBD1 (6 bases). Sequenced: peripheral blood. This clonotype originated in a young woman with acute or convalescent COVID-19. The CDR3 DNA sequence: TGTGCCAGCAGCCCGATCCGGGGGGCGAAGAATTCACCCCTCCACTTT. Translation gives CASSPIRGAKNSPLHF. The whole variable domain, remainder taken from reference TRBV7-2 and TRBJ1-6, is GAGVSQSPSNKVTEKGKDVELRCDPISGHTALYWYRQSLGQGLEFLIYFQGNSAPDKSGLPSDRFSAERTGGSVSTLTIQRTQQEDSAVYLCASSPIRGAKNSPLHFGNGTRLTVT.